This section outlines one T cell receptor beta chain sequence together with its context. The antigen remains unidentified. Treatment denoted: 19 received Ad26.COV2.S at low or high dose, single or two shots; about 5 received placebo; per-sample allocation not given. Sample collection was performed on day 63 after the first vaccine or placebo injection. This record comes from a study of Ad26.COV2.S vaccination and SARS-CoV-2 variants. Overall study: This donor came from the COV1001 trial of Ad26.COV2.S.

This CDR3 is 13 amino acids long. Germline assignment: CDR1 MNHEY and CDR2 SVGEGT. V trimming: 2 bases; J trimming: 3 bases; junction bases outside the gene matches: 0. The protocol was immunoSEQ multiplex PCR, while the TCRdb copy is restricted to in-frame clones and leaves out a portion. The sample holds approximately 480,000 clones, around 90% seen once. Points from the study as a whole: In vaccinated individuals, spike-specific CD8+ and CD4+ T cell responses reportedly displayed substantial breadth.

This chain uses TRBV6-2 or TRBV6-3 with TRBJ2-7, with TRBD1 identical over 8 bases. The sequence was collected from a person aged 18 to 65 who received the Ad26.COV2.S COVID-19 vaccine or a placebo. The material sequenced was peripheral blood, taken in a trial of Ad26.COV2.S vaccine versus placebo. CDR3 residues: CASSYDRGYEQYF. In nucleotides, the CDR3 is TGTGCCAGCAGTTACGACAGGGGCTACGAGCAGTACTTC.